This paragraph covers one T cell receptor (beta chain) sequence. This record belongs to a study of T cells in Graves' hyperthyroidism and ophthalmopathy. CDR3 size: 15 residues. The germline gives CDR1 MNHNS, CDR2 SASEGT. V dropped 8 bases and J dropped 0; count of bases not matched to a gene: 4. Amplification targeted TCR beta CDR3 regions from RNA transcripts. TCR CDR3 regions were first amplified by RT-PCR with HTBI primers. TCRdb re-derived calls from the multiplex PCR reads in MiXCR, one entry per CDR3 protein. This sample has about 360,000 distinct CDR3 sequences; 13% occur once, and the top ten carry around 21%.

Sequenced: blood. V and J are TRBV6-1 and TRBJ2-5; TRBD2 matches 12 bases. This TCR was sampled from a man aged 25-45 years with Graves' hyperthyroidism that later progressed to Graves' ophthalmopathy. The chain's CDR3 is CASLPSGGDQETQYF. In DNA, the CDR3 is TGTGCCAGCCTGCCTAGCGGGGGGGACCAAGAGACCCAGTACTTC.